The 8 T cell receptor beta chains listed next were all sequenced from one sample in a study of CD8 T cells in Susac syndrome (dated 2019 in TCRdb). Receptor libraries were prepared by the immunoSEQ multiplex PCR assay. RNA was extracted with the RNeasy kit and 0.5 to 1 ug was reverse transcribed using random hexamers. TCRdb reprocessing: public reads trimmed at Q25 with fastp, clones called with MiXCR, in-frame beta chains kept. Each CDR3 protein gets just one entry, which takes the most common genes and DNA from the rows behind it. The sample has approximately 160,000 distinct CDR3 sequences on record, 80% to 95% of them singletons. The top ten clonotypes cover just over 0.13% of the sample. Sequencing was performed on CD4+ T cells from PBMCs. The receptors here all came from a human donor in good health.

CDR3 amino acids: CASSQDQGGDRMAQYF. CDR3 DNA: TGTGCCAGCAGCCAAGATCAGGGAGGGGACAGAATGGCCCAGTACTTC. The J gene is TRBJ2-5, the V gene TRBV4-2; D possibly uses TRBD1 or TRBD2 (7 bases each). Germline CDR1 and CDR2: LGHNA and YNFKEQ. This CDR3 is 16 amino acids long. Between the trimmed V and J ends, which lost 0 bases and 9 bases, there was a span of 20 bases.

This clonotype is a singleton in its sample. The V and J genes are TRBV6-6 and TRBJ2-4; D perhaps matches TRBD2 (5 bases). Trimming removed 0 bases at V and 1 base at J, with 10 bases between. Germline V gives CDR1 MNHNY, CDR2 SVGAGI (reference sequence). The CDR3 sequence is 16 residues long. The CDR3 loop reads CASSYSGRSAKNIQYF. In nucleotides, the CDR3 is TGTGCCAGCAGTTACTCGGGGAGATCGGCCAAAAACATTCAGTACTTC.

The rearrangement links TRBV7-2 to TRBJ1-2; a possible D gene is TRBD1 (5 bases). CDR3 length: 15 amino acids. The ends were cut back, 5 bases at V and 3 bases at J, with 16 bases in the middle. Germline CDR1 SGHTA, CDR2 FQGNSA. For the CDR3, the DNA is TGTGCCAGCAGCCTGGGACTCCCAAGGGACTATGGCTACACCTTC. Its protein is CASSLGLPRDYGYTF.

CDR3 protein: CASSLSGGQETQYF. CDR3 DNA sequence: TGTGCCAGCAGTTTATCTGGCGGCCAAGAGACCCAGTACTTC. The chain links TRBV28 to TRBJ2-5; D is unresolved. Looked up from germline, CDR1 is MDHEN and CDR2 is SYDVKM. CDR3 length: 14 residues. V was pared by 1 base and J by 1 base, with 7 bases between.

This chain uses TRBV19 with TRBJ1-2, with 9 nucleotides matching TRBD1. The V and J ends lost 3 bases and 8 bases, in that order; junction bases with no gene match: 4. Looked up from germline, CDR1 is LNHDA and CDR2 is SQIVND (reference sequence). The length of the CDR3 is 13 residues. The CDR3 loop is CASSIRDRDGYTF. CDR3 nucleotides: TGTGCCAGTAGTATCCGGGACAGGGACGGCTACACCTTC.

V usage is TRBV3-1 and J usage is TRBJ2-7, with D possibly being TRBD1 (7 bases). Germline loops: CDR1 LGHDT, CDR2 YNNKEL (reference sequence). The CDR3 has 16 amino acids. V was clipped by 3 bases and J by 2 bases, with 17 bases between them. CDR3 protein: CASSHGRRDRPYEQYF. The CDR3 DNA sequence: TGTGCCAGCAGCCACGGTCGGCGGGACAGACCCTACGAGCAGTACTTC.

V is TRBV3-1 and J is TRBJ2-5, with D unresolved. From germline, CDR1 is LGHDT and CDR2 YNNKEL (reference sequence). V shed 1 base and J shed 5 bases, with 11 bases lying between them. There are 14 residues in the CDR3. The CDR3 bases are TGTGCCAGCAGCCAAGTCCGAGGTTCGGAGACCCAGTACTTC. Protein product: CASSQVRGSETQYF.

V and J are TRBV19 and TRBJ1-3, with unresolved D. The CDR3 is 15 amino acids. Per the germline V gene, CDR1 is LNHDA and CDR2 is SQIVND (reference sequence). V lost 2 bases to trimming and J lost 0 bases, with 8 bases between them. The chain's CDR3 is CASSIKNLSGNTIYF. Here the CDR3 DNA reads TGTGCCAGTAGTATAAAGAACCTCTCTGGAAACACCATATATTTT.